This T cell receptor beta chain was sequenced during a study of T cell responses to AZD1222 COVID-19 vaccine. TCRdb keeps only in-frame clones here, not all; method: immunoSEQ multiplex PCR. This table holds fewer than 150,000 clones, approximately 94% found once. Concerning this clone: Its target is unknown.

Study-level results: With two AZD1222 doses given, Spike-specific TCR breadth and depth both rose. Possibly, clonal diversity was underestimated; donors were largely white British and included more females. Dominant CD4 TCR responses targeted spike regions 160-218 and 743-854.

Germline CDR1 reads SNHLY; CDR2 reads FYNNEI. The CDR3 totals 18 residues. Trimming removed 6 bases from V and 1 base from J; junction bases left unmatched: 9. The chain links TRBV2 to TRBJ1-6; 10 nucleotides line up with TRBD1. This sample comprised peripheral blood, obtained 28 days after the second AZD1222 dose. The receptor was isolated from an adult who received the AZD1222 COVID-19 vaccine. The CDR3 loop is CASRGRTGGSSYNSPLHF. CDR3 DNA sequence: TGTGCCAGCAGAGGTCGGACAGGGGGGTCGTCCTATAATTCACCCCTCCACTTT.